Below, one T cell receptor (beta chain) is given with its context. Its antigen is currently unknown. At collection, donors were nominally healthy, but unrecorded immune exposures were probable. These data belong to a study of cytomegalovirus exposure and HLA in healthy donors. Overall study results and limits: Presence/absence analyses assumed roughly uniform sequencing depth across donors. The authors listed 164 TCR beta chains as cytomegalovirus-associated. A missense DCLRE1C variant was associated with V- and J-gene trimming of TCR beta chains in a later analysis, and an independent cohort replicated the association.

PCR amplification relied on 60 Vbeta primers (plus 13 Jbeta primers). Profiling relied on immunoSEQ multiplex PCR, and the TCRdb table lists in-frame clones only, not all of them. There are more than 75,000 clones in the sample; 74% occur only once, and over 5% lies in the top ten. Germline V CDR1 and CDR2: MNHNS, SASEGT. V was shortened by 5 bases and J by 6 bases, with 11 bases between the two germline ends. The CDR3 is made up of 13 amino acids. V and J are TRBV6-1 and TRBJ1-5; unclear D gene. This sequence originates from a woman between 50 and 59 years old in good health and CMV-seropositive. The specimen sequenced was PBMCs. The CDR3 DNA reads TGTGCCAGCAGTTCCGCGATGAGTCAGCCCCAGCATTTT. This codes for CASSSAMSQPQHF.